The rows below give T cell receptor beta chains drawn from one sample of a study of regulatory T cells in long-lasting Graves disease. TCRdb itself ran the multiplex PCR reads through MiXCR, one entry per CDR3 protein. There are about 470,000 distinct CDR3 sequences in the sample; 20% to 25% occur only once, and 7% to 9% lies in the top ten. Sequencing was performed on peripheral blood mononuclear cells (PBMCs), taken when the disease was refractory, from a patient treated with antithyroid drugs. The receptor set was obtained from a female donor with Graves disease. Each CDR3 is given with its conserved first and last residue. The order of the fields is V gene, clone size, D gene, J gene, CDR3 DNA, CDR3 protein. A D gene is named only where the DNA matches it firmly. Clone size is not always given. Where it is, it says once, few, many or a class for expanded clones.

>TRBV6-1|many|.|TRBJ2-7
TGTGCCAGCAGTGGGGGTCCCGAGAGCTCCTACGAGCAGTACTTC
CASSGGPESSYEQYF
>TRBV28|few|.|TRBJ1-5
TGTGCCAGCAGACCCTCTTTGGCGAATCAGCCCCAGCATTTT
CASRPSLANQPQHF
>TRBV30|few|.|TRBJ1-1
TGTGCCTGGACAGGGACGAACACTGAAGCTTTCTTT
CAWTGTNTEAFF
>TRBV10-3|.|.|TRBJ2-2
TGTGCCATCAAGGACGGGGAGGATCGGGAGCTGTTTTTT
CAIKDGEDRELFF
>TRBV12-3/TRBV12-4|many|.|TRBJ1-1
TGTGCCAGCAGCCGAGGGGGGTCTCAAGTGAACACTGAAGCTTTCTTT
CASSRGGSQVNTEAFF
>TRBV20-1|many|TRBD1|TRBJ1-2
TGCAGTGCTGGACAGGCCCCTTATGGCTACACCTTC
CSAGQAPYGYTF
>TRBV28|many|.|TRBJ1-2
TGTGCCAGCACCCCCTACCGGGGGTATGGCTACACCTTC
CASTPYRGYGYTF
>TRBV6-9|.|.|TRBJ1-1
TGTGCCAGCAGTTACTATTCCGGGGTTTTTGTAGCTTTCTTT
CASSYYSGVFVAFF
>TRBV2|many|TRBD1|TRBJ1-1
TGTGCCAGCAGCCTGCAAGGGACAGAGAACACTGAAGCTTTCTTT
CASSLQGTENTEAFF
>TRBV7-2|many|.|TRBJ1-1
TGTGCCAGCAGCCGATCCGGGGTCGGGGGAGCTTTCTTT
CASSRSGVGGAFF
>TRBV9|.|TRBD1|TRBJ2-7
TGTGCCAGCAGCGTAGGGGACAGGCCCTACGAGCAGTACTTC
CASSVGDRPYEQYF
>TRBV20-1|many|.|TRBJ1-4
TGCAGTGCTAGGGGGGCACTTGAAAAACTGTTTTTT
CSARGALEKLFF
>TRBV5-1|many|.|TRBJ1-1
TGTGCCAGCAGCCTTGGACTGAGTGAAGCTTTCTTT
CASSLGLSEAFF
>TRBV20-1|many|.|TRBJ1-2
TGCAGTGCTATTGCGGGACATTATGGCTACACCTTC
CSAIAGHYGYTF
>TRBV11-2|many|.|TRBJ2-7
TGTGCCAGCACCCGCGGGGTGGGGCACGGCTCCCTAGGGGAGCAGTACTTC
CASTRGVGHGSLGEQYF
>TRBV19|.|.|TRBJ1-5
TGTGCCAGTAGTATAGTACCCAATCAGCCCCAGCATTTT
CASSIVPNQPQHF
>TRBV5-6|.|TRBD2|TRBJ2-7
TGTGCCAGCAGATTCACCGGGACTATTTTATACGAGCAGTACTTC
CASRFTGTILYEQYF
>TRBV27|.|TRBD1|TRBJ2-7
TGTGCCAGCGGACAGGGGGAGGACGAGCAGTACTTC
CASGQGEDEQYF
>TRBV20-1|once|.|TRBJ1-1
TGCAGTGCTAGGAGACTGGAGAACACTGAAGCTTTCTTT
CSARRLENTEAFF
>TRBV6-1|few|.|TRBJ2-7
TGTGCCAGCAGTGACAGGCCCTACGAGCAGTACTTC
CASSDRPYEQYF
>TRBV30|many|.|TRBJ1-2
TGTGCCTGGAGTGTGCCGGGCCTCACGCCACCGGGCTACACCTTC
CAWSVPGLTPPGYTF
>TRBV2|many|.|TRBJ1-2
TGTGCCAGCAGTGAAACAGGAGGGGGCTATGGCTACACCTTC
CASSETGGGYGYTF
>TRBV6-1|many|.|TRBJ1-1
TGTGCCAGCAGTGGCGGGTACGGGGCGAACACTGAAGCTTTCTTT
CASSGGYGANTEAFF